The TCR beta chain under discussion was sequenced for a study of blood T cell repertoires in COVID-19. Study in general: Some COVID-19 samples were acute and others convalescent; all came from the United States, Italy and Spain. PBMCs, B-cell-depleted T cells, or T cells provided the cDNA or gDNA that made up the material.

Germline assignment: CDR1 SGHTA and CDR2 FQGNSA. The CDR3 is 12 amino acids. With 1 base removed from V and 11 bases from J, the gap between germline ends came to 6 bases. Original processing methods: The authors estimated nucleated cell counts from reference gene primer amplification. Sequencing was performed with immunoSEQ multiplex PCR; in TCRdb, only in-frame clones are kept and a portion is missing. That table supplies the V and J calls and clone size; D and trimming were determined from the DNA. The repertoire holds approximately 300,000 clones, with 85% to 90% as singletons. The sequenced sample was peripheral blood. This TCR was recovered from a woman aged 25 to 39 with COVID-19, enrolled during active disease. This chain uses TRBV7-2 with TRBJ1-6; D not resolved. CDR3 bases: TGTGCCAGCAGCTTAGTAACTCCACCCCTCCACTTT. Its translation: CASSLVTPPLHF.